What follows is one TCR beta chain and its context. No antigen is known for it. The sample is drawn from a study of cytomegalovirus exposure and HLA in healthy donors. An approximately 130-subject validation cohort, separate from the approximately 670-subject first cohort, supplied the donors. The protocol was immunoSEQ multiplex PCR, while the TCRdb copy is restricted to in-frame clones and leaves out a portion. The profile shows 90,000 or so clones, 85% of them singletons. Points from the study as a whole: Many donors carried some public TCRs, although rarity characterized most TCR sequences. Clusters of TCRs from the first cohort tended to co-occur in the roughly 120 validation repertoires (as a later analysis found). Altogether, some 170 TCR beta chains were recorded as cytomegalovirus-associated.

The CDR3 spans 13 residues. Trimming cost V 2 bases and J 5 bases, with 9 bases left between them. The germline CDR1 and CDR2 sequences are MNHEY and SVGAGI. This receptor was identified in a man aged 18 to 29 in good health and CMV-seropositive. The specimen sequenced was PBMCs. The chain is built from TRBV6-5 and TRBJ2-5; no reliable D call. The CDR3 coding sequence is TGTGCCAGCAGTTACCCCCCGGGTGAGACCCAGTACTTC. Translation gives CASSYPPGETQYF.